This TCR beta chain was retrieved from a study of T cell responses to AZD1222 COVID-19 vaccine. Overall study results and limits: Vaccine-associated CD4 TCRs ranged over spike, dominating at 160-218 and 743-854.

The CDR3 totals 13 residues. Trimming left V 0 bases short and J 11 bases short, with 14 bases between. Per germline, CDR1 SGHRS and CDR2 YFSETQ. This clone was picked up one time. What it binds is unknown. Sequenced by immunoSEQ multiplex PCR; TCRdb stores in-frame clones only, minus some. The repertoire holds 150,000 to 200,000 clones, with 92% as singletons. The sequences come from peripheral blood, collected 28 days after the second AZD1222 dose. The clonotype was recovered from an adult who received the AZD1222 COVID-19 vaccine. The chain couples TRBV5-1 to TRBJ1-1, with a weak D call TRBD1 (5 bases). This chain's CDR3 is CASSLGGPPLAFF. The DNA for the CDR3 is TGCGCCAGCAGCTTGGGGGGACCCCCTTTGGCTTTCTTT. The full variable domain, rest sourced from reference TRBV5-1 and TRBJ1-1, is KAGVTQTPRYLIKTRGQQVTLSCSPISGHRSVSWYQQTPGQGLQFLFEYFSETQRNKGNFPGRFSGRQFSNSRSEMNVSTLELGDSALYLCASSLGGPPLAFFGQGTRLTVV.